The 9 T cell receptor beta chains in this list originate from one sample, sequenced in a study of blood T cell repertoires in COVID-19. Clones were sequenced by immunoSEQ multiplex PCR, and TCRdb holds only the in-frame ones, with some missing. Among hundreds of thousands of clones listed, nearly 90% were seen once. Input material: peripheral blood. Every receptor here comes from a middle-aged woman with COVID-19, enrolled during active disease.

The chain carries TRBV6-5 and TRBJ1-1; 8 bases line up with TRBD1. The germline gives CDR1 MNHEY, CDR2 SVGAGI. The CDR3 has 13 residues. Unmatched junction bases numbered 4, after V lost 6 bases and J lost 4 bases. CDR3 nucleotide sequence: TGTGCCAGCAGGGACAGGGCAGCCACTGAAGCTTTCTTT. Protein sequence: CASRDRAATEAFF.

This sequence joins TRBV19 and TRBJ2-7; D remains unclear. Looked up from germline, CDR1 is LNHDA and CDR2 is SQIVND (reference sequence). Trimming cost V 4 bases and J 0 bases, with 16 bases left between them. The CDR3 sequence is 16 residues long. CDR3 loop: CASSTSLRRGSYEQYF. CDR3 sequence (DNA): TGTGCCAGTAGTACCTCACTACGACGCGGCTCCTACGAGCAGTACTTC.

This clone has just one count. The V and J genes are TRBV7-2 and TRBJ2-3; TRBD1 matches at 8 bases. Germline lookup yields CDR1 SGHTA and CDR2 FQGNSA. After removal of 5 bases from V and 1 base from J, the junction contained 8 bases not matched to a gene. The CDR3 contains 16 residues. The DNA of the CDR3 is TGTGCCAGCAGCATCACGTGGGACAGGCGCACAGATACGCAGTATTTT. Its translation: CASSITWDRRTDTQYF.

The chain couples TRBV20-1 to TRBJ2-3, with D uncertain. CDR1 DFQATT and CDR2 SNEGSKA come from the germline V gene (reference sequence). Between the trimmed V and J ends, which lost 5 bases and 10 bases, there was a span of 13 bases. This CDR3 is built from 11 residues. CDR3 sequence reads: CSACPEASQYF. In DNA form, the CDR3 reads TGCAGTGCTTGCCCCGAGGCCTCGCAGTATTTT.

The CDR3 DNA follows: TGTGCCAGCAGCTTGGGACAGGGTTGGAACACTGAAGCTTTCTTT. This translates into CASSLGQGWNTEAFF. This chain uses TRBV5-6 with TRBJ1-1; TRBD1 agrees at 7 bases. In germline, CDR1 is SGHDT, CDR2 YYEEEE. The CDR3 length is 15 residues. Germline trimming cut 0 bases from V and 1 base from J; bases unmatched to any gene: 3.

Only a few counts were recorded for this clone. The chain has TRBV12-5 and TRBJ1-1, with no clear D. The CDR3 length is 12 residues. The germline CDR1 and CDR2 sequences are LGHNT and FRNRAP. The V end was cut by 3 bases, the J end by 3 bases, with 5 bases between. This CDR3 reads CASGFGDTEAFF. The CDR3 nucleotides are TGTGCTAGTGGTTTCGGGGACACTGAAGCTTTCTTT.

The genes are TRBV5-6 and TRBJ2-7, with 7 bases aligning to TRBD2. CDR3 length equals 14 residues. V lost 2 bases, J lost 6 bases, and 8 bases stayed unmatched. The germline V gene encodes CDR1 SGHDT and CDR2 YYEEEE. The CDR3 protein is CASSFLGRAVEQYF. For the CDR3, the DNA is TGTGCCAGCAGCTTTCTTGGGAGGGCCGTCGAGCAGTACTTC.

This chain uses TRBV5-1 with TRBJ2-5, with D unclear. The germline V gene encodes CDR1 SGHRS and CDR2 YFSETQ. The germline V and J ends were trimmed by 0 bases and 0 bases, with 9 bases remaining between them. The CDR3 has 15 residues. CDR3 residues: CASSLDGSYQETQYF. The CDR3 bases are TGCGCCAGCAGCTTGGATGGCAGTTACCAAGAGACCCAGTACTTC.

The rearrangement joins TRBV6-5 to TRBJ2-5, with D possibly TRBD1 on 6 matching bases. The CDR3 covers 13 residues. Trimming stripped 6 bases from V and 2 bases from J, with 10 bases between. Germline assignment: CDR1 MNHEY and CDR2 SVGAGI. The chain's CDR3 is CASRDSNQETQYF. The DNA for the CDR3 is TGTGCCAGCAGGGACAGTAATCAAGAGACCCAGTACTTC.